Presented here are 9 T cell receptor beta chains from one specimen sequenced in a study of blood T cell repertoires in COVID-19. Some clones are missing from TCRdb's copy, which holds only in-frame ones; the method was immunoSEQ multiplex PCR. The sample records some 220,000 clones, more than 75% being singletons. Source material: peripheral blood. The receptors were sampled from a woman in her 70s with COVID-19, enrolled during active disease.

In the case of this clone: The junction differs from germline at one of its ends, possibly a read error. V gene TRBV18 combines with J gene TRBJ1-2; unclear D gene. Looked up from germline, CDR1 is KGHSH and CDR2 is LQKENI. CDR3 length: 14 residues. The CDR3 DNA reads as TGTGCCAGCTCACCACCGAGAGGAGGGAAGGATACTATCTTC. It codes for CASSPPRGGKDTIF.

This sequence joins TRBV28 and TRBJ1-4; 7 nucleotides line up with TRBD1. Germline V CDR1 and CDR2: MDHEN, SYDVKM. With V trimmed by 3 bases and J by 7 bases, 8 bases remained unmatched. The length of the CDR3 is 15 residues. CDR3 residues: CASSLEQGRTEKLFF. For the CDR3, the DNA is TGTGCCAGCAGTTTGGAACAGGGGAGGACTGAAAAACTGTTTTTT. The entire variable domain, with the rest obtained from reference TRBV28 and TRBJ1-4, is as follows: DVKVTQSSRYLVKRTGEKVFLECVQDMDHENMFWYRQDPGLGLRLIYFSYDVKMKEKGDIPEGYSVSREKKERFSLILESASTNQTSMYLCASSLEQGRTEKLFFGSGTQLSVL.

Here the CDR3 DNA reads TGTGCCACCAGTGATCCGGGACAGGCTAAAAACATTCAGTACTTC. Translation: CATSDPGQAKNIQYF. This chain joins TRBV24-1 and TRBJ2-4, with 8 bases that match TRBD1. The length of the CDR3 is 15 residues. Germline values: CDR1 KGHDR, CDR2 SFDVKD. J gave up 4 bases and V 3 bases, and 4 bases lay outside the gene matches.

V usage is TRBV5-5 and J usage is TRBJ1-1; TRBD1 might be the D (5 bases). The CDR3 has 15 residues. V gave up 2 bases and J gave up 3 bases, with 14 bases separating them. Looked up from germline, CDR1 is SGHKS and CDR2 is YYEKEE (reference sequence). In DNA form, the CDR3 reads TGTGCCAGCAGCTTACTCGACGACAGCTACACTGAAGCTTTCTTT. This codes for CASSLLDDSYTEAFF.

V gene TRBV7-2 combines with J gene TRBJ1-5; perhaps TRBD1 as D (5 bases). The CDR3 is 15 residues long. Germline V gives CDR1 SGHTA, CDR2 FQGNSA. Trimming took 1 base from V and 6 from J, leaving 13 bases between them. CDR3: CASSLEPGKSQPQHF. CDR3 in DNA: TGTGCCAGCAGCTTAGAGCCAGGGAAGTCTCAGCCCCAGCATTTT.

This sequence joins TRBV7-2 and TRBJ1-5; possibly TRBD1 for D (5 bases). Trimming left V 4 bases short and J 1 base short, with 8 bases between. CDR3 length: 14 residues. From germline, CDR1 is SGHTA and CDR2 FQGNSA. CDR3 DNA: TGTGCCAGCAGCTCGACAGCAAGCAATCAGCCCCAGCATTTT. This sequence encodes CASSSTASNQPQHF. Filled out from reference TRBV7-2 and TRBJ1-5, the complete variable domain reads GAGVSQSPSNKVTEKGKDVELRCDPISGHTALYWYRQSLGQGLEFLIYFQGNSAPDKSGLPSDRFSAERTGGSVSTLTIQRTQQEDSAVYLCASSSTASNQPQHFGDGTRLSIL.

This clone was counted a few times. The rearrangement joins TRBV18 to TRBJ1-2; 8 nucleotides line up with TRBD1. The germline V gene encodes CDR1 KGHSH and CDR2 LQKENI. Trimming cost V 1 base and J 7 bases; bases outside gene matches: 11. The CDR3 has 16 amino acids. The chain's CDR3 is CASSPLEGRGRGGYTF. The CDR3 DNA reads TGTGCCAGCTCACCACTGGAAGGCAGGGGGCGCGGTGGCTACACCTTC.

The chain carries TRBV2 and TRBJ1-4; TRBD1 matches at 9 bases. V shed 1 base and J 8 bases; nucleotides not matched to a gene: 11. Germline lookup yields CDR1 SNHLY and CDR2 FYNNEI. The CDR3 totals 17 residues. This chain's CDR3 is CASSEVTPGQGNEKLFF. CDR3 nucleotides: TGTGCCAGCAGTGAAGTAACTCCGGGACAGGGAAACGAAAAACTGTTTTTT.

The chain has TRBV3-1 (or the pseudogene TRBV3-2) and TRBJ1-2; D is unresolved. This CDR3 contains 15 residues. CDR1 and CDR2 from the germline V gene are LGHDT and YNNKEL (reference sequence). The germline V and J ends were trimmed by 1 base and 0 bases, with 9 bases remaining between them. CDR3 coding DNA: TGTGCCAGCAGCCAAGTGTCCCTCCCTAACTATGGCTACACCTTC. Its translation is CASSQVSLPNYGYTF.